This T cell receptor beta chain comes out of a study of blood T cell repertoires in COVID-19. Study summary: Acute and convalescent COVID-19 specimens originated in the United States, Italy and Spain. Sources were T cells, B-cell-depleted T cells, or PBMCs; the material itself was cDNA or gDNA.

Germline V gene data show CDR1 as SNHLY and CDR2 as FYNNEI. With 4 bases clipped from V and 6 bases from J, the junction kept 8 bases outside the gene matches. There are 14 residues in the CDR3. Using immunoSEQ multiplex PCR, the repertoire was profiled, and TCRdb retains in-frame clones only, with some absent. The profile shows around 100,000 clones, roughly 79% of them singletons. While infection was still active, Seattle patients were enrolled and then followed longitudinally. This clonotype was obtained from an elderly man with COVID-19, enrolled during active disease. The chain is built from TRBV2 and TRBJ2-5; 7 nucleotides agree with TRBD1. The sequenced material came from peripheral blood. CDR3 bases: TGTGCCAGCAGTGTAGACAGGGTAGGGAAGACCCAGTACTTC. Translation: CASSVDRVGKTQYF.